Listed below are T cell receptor beta chains from one sample, sequenced in a study of T-cell memory formation after mild COVID-19. TCRdb fed the 5' RACE reads into MiXCR, producing one record per CDR3 protein. Of more than 250,000 distinct CDR3 sequences in the sample, around 15% were seen once. The sample taken for sequencing was PBMCs or a T cell subset sorted from them (not recorded which). The receptors were sampled from a man between 18 and 29 years old who had mild COVID-19 (a few samples of this study predate the infection). Cell type and time point are not known. The CDR3 runs from the conserved cysteine through the conserved F or W. D genes are given only for firm matches. Rows may omit the clone size; those that give it use once, few, many or a size class.

D gene: NA
V gene: TRBV9
J gene: TRBJ2-5
clone size: few
CDR3 DNA: TGTGCCAGCAGCGTAGGTGCCGAAGAGACCCAGTACTTC
CDR3 protein: CASSVGAEETQYF

D gene: NA
V gene: TRBV20-1
J gene: TRBJ2-2
clone size: few
CDR3 DNA: TGCAGTGCTGGGGCGGCGGGAACCGGGGAGCTGTTTTTT
CDR3 protein: CSAGAAGTGELFF

D gene: NA
V gene: TRBV4-3
J gene: TRBJ2-7
clone size: once
CDR3 DNA: TGCGCCAGCAGCCAAGAAAGGTTGATCTACGAGCAGTACTTC
CDR3 protein: CASSQERLIYEQYF

D gene: NA
V gene: TRBV30
J gene: TRBJ2-1
clone size: NA
CDR3 DNA: TGTGCCTGGAGTGTTAAGGGCGGCGGTGAGCAGTTCTTC
CDR3 protein: CAWSVKGGGEQFF

D gene: NA
V gene: TRBV20-1
J gene: TRBJ1-6
clone size: NA
CDR3 DNA: TGCAGTGCTAGTGGTGCCACAATTTATAATTCACCCCTCCACTTT
CDR3 protein: CSASGATIYNSPLHF

D gene: NA
V gene: TRBV20-1
J gene: TRBJ1-2
clone size: NA
CDR3 DNA: TGCAGTGCTCGAGGGAGGCAGGGGTCGGGATACACCTTC
CDR3 protein: CSARGRQGSGYTF

D gene: NA
V gene: TRBV20-1
J gene: TRBJ1-2
clone size: NA
CDR3 DNA: TGCAGTGCTAGAGAGGAAGTGGACAACTATGGCTACACCTTC
CDR3 protein: CSAREEVDNYGYTF

D gene: NA
V gene: TRBV28
J gene: TRBJ1-2
clone size: few
CDR3 DNA: TGTGCCAGCAGCCATTCCGGGACGGGCTCCTATGGCTACACCTTC
CDR3 protein: CASSHSGTGSYGYTF

D gene: TRBD1
V gene: TRBV18
J gene: TRBJ1-2
clone size: few
CDR3 DNA: TGTGCCAGCTCACCAGCGACAGGGATTTTTGGGGTTGGCTACACCTTC
CDR3 protein: CASSPATGIFGVGYTF

D gene: TRBD2
V gene: TRBV3-1
J gene: TRBJ2-1
clone size: NA
CDR3 DNA: TGTGCCAGCAGCCAGGAGCGGGAAAGCTCCTACAATGAGCAGTTCTTC
CDR3 protein: CASSQERESSYNEQFF

D gene: NA
V gene: TRBV7-9
J gene: TRBJ2-2
clone size: NA
CDR3 DNA: TGTGCCAGCAGCACTATCGGGGAAAGAACCGGGGAGCTTTTTTTT
CDR3 protein: CASSTIGERTGELFF

D gene: TRBD2
V gene: TRBV7-6
J gene: TRBJ2-1
clone size: few
CDR3 DNA: TGTGCCAGCAGCATTAGCGGGGGCGTTTACAATGAGCAGTTCTTC
CDR3 protein: CASSISGGVYNEQFF

D gene: NA
V gene: TRBV9
J gene: TRBJ1-5
clone size: few
CDR3 DNA: TGTGCCAGCAGCACCACCGCCGGGTCCGCGAAGCTCAATCAGCCCCAGCATTTT
CDR3 protein: CASSTTAGSAKLNQPQHF

D gene: NA
V gene: TRBV27
J gene: TRBJ1-6
clone size: NA
CDR3 DNA: TGTGCCAGCAGTTTTGGGGGGACACCCCTCCACTTT
CDR3 protein: CASSFGGTPLHF

D gene: NA
V gene: TRBV5-6
J gene: TRBJ2-7
clone size: few
CDR3 DNA: TGTGCCAGCAGCCGACAGTCTCACGAGCAGTACTTC
CDR3 protein: CASSRQSHEQYF

D gene: NA
V gene: TRBV20-1
J gene: TRBJ1-6
clone size: NA
CDR3 DNA: TGCAGTGCTAGAGATCGGGGGTCCGGTTCACCCCTCCACTTT
CDR3 protein: CSARDRGSGSPLHF

D gene: NA
V gene: TRBV12-3/TRBV12-4
J gene: TRBJ2-3
clone size: few
CDR3 DNA: TGTGCCAGCAGTGAGGCGTTACCGGGGGCCCTCCCGTCTAGCACAGATACGCAGTATTTT
CDR3 protein: CASSEALPGALPSSTDTQYF

D gene: NA
V gene: TRBV7-2
J gene: TRBJ2-7
clone size: NA
CDR3 DNA: TGTGCCAGCAGCTTAGGTTTAGGGTCCTACGAGCAGTACTTC
CDR3 protein: CASSLGLGSYEQYF

D gene: TRBD2
V gene: TRBV5-4
J gene: TRBJ2-1
clone size: many
CDR3 DNA: TGTGCCAGCAGCCAGACTAGCAGCTCCTACAATGAGCAGTTCTTC
CDR3 protein: CASSQTSSSYNEQFF